The entry below gives a single T cell receptor (beta chain) sequence along with its context. What it binds is not known. This entry comes from a study of T-cell memory formation after mild COVID-19. Study overall: TCR clusters were mostly donor specific. Study results and caveats: Mainly in CM and EM were contracting CD4+ clones; CD8+ were in EMRA. SARS-CoV-2 specificity of second-wave clones peaking day 37 was unconfirmed. There were some responding clones in pre-infection memory, which suggested that cross-reactive memory had joined.

TCRdb re-analysed the 5' RACE reads in MiXCR, keeping a single row per CDR3 protein. The sample has under 450,000 distinct CDR3 sequences; 20% to 30% are singletons. Sequencing was done on a sample of PBMCs or a T cell subset sorted from them (not recorded which). The sequence came from an adult woman who had mild COVID-19 (a few samples of this study predate the infection). Cell type and time point are not known.

CDR3 in DNA: TGTGCCAGCAGCCAGACTAGCCAAGATACGCAGTATTTT. Amino acid sequence: CASSQTSQDTQYF. The chain combines TRBV3-1 with TRBJ2-3, with 7 bases aligning to TRBD2. Germline V lookup: CDR1 LGHDT, CDR2 YNNKEL (reference sequence). V lost 3 bases and J lost 5; bases outside the gene matches: 2. The CDR3 runs 13 residues.